The next 23 T cell receptor beta chains were all read from a single sample in a study of T cells after somatic rescue of genetic block. The method was immunoSEQ multiplex PCR; TCRdb's version includes in-frame clones alone and lacks a portion of them. The data contain around 100,000 clones, about 90% of them singletons. The specimen sequenced was peripheral blood mononuclear cells (PBMCs). The receptors were gathered from a woman aged 18-35 years.

The CDR3 DNA reads as TGCGCCAGCAGCCACTCCGGGACAGGGTCCTACGAGCAGTACTTC. As protein: CASSHSGTGSYEQYF. The gene calls are TRBV4-3 and TRBJ2-7, with 9 positions matching TRBD1. The CDR3 sequence is 15 residues long. J lost 1 base, V lost 3 bases, and 4 bases had no gene match. Germline V gene sequence: CDR1 LGHNA, CDR2 YSLEER.

This chain uses TRBV9 with TRBJ2-7; maybe TRBD1 (7 bases). The germline V gene has CDR1 SGDLS and CDR2 YYNGEE. This CDR3 region has 16 residues. Trimming removed 4 bases from V and 0 bases from J, with 17 bases in between. CDR3 in DNA: TGTGCCAGCAGCCCAAGGGGGGACAGCCTCTCCTACGAGCAGTACTTC. Protein product: CASSPRGDSLSYEQYF.

CDR3 residues: CASSLGTGGNHQPQHF. The DNA of the CDR3 is TGCGCCAGCAGCTTGGGTACAGGGGGGAATCATCAGCCCCAGCATTTT. The rearrangement links TRBV5-1 to TRBJ1-5, with 8 bases that match TRBD1. The V segment lost 0 bases and the J segment 5 bases; nucleotides outside the gene matches: 7. From germline, CDR1 is SGHRS and CDR2 YFSETQ. The CDR3 loop spans 16 amino acids.

The CDR3 is CASSFGRMNTEAFF. CDR3 coding DNA: TGTGCCAGCAGCTTCGGCCGCATGAACACTGAAGCTTTCTTT. The V gene is TRBV5-8, the J gene TRBJ1-1, with no clear D. The germline V gene has CDR1 SGHTS and CDR2 YDEGEE. Trimming pared 2 bases from V and 0 bases from J, leaving 8 bases between. CDR3 size: 14 residues.

The V gene is TRBV9, the J gene TRBJ1-2; D gene unclear. V was trimmed by 0 bases and J by 2 bases, leaving 11 bases between them. This CDR3 has 15 residues. CDR1 is SGDLS, CDR2 YYNGEE, per germline. The CDR3 spells CASSVAQGRNYGYTF. CDR3 in DNA: TGTGCCAGCAGCGTAGCTCAAGGACGGAACTATGGCTACACCTTC.

The chain uses TRBV10-1 and TRBJ2-3; D uncertain. Germline assignment: CDR1 WNHNN and CDR2 SYGVQD (reference sequence). The V gene lost 0 bases and the J gene lost 4 bases, with 2 bases spanning the gap. CDR3 length: 12 amino acids. The CDR3 here is CASSESPDTQYF. The CDR3 DNA is TGCGCCAGCAGTGAGTCCCCAGATACGCAGTATTTT.

The chain links TRBV6-5 to TRBJ2-2; 7 bases fit TRBD1. The CDR3 covers 16 residues. In germline, CDR1 is MNHEY, CDR2 SVGAGI. Germline trimming cut 2 bases from V and 1 base from J; bases unmatched to any gene: 4. This chain's CDR3 is CASSYGTARNTGELFF. The CDR3 DNA is TGTGCCAGCAGTTACGGGACAGCTCGGAACACCGGGGAGCTGTTTTTT.

This clone was detected only once. The genes are TRBV5-5 and TRBJ1-1; D not certain. From germline, CDR1 is SGHKS and CDR2 YYEKEE (reference sequence). Between the trimmed V and J ends, which lost 4 bases and 3 bases, there was a span of 10 bases. The CDR3 is 13 amino acids. CDR3 protein: CASSPDVYTEAFF. The CDR3 DNA reads TGTGCCAGCAGCCCAGACGTCTACACTGAAGCTTTCTTT.

This chain connects TRBV5-4 to TRBJ2-7, with 8 positions matching TRBD2. Germline assignment: CDR1 SGHNT and CDR2 YYREEE (reference sequence). J lost 6 bases, V lost 4 bases, and 3 bases had no gene match. The CDR3 runs to 12 residues. The DNA for the CDR3 is TGTGCCAGCAGCGCGGGGGGTGGCGAGCAGTACTTC. Residues: CASSAGGGEQYF.

This chain connects TRBV19 to TRBJ2-3; 10 bases are shared with TRBD2. V dropped 5 bases and J dropped 6; count of bases not matched to a gene: 17. Per the germline V gene, CDR1 is LNHDA and CDR2 is SQIVND (reference sequence). The CDR3 is 18 amino acids. The CDR3 sequence is CASSHLSRASGGGDTQYF. In nucleotides, the CDR3 is TGTGCCAGTAGTCACTTATCCCGGGCTAGCGGGGGTGGGGATACGCAGTATTTT.

J is TRBJ1-2 and V is TRBV7-2, with 7 bases aligning to TRBD1. V dropped 3 bases and J dropped 8; count of bases not matched to a gene: 6. Germline loops: CDR1 SGHTA, CDR2 FQGNSA. CDR3 length: 13 amino acids. CDR3 amino acids: CASSFGTEGGYTF. The CDR3 region has the DNA TGTGCCAGCAGCTTCGGGACAGAAGGCGGCTACACCTTC.

The V gene is TRBV5-1, the J gene TRBJ2-3; D is possibly TRBD2 (6 bases). The ends were cut back, 0 bases at V and 0 bases at J, with 14 bases in the middle. The germline V gene has CDR1 SGHRS and CDR2 YFSETQ. The CDR3 contains 17 residues. In DNA, the CDR3 is TGCGCCAGCAGCTTGGTGGCGGGGAGCCCAAGCACAGATACGCAGTATTTT. This encodes CASSLVAGSPSTDTQYF.

The V and J genes are TRBV7-9 and TRBJ1-1; weak D call: TRBD1 (5 bases). The germline V gene encodes CDR1 SEHNR and CDR2 FQNEAQ (reference sequence). V lost 5 bases and J 6 bases, leaving 10 bases between the germline ends. The CDR3 contains 12 residues. CDR3 region: CASSHRQPEAFF. The CDR3 bases are TGTGCCAGCAGCCACAGACAGCCTGAAGCTTTCTTT.

V gene TRBV5-7 combines with J gene TRBJ1-1; D remains unclear. TRBV5-7 is given ORF status, its function remaining uncertain. CDR3 size: 11 residues. The V end lost 0 bases, the J end lost 8 bases, and 5 bases lay between the germline ends. This chain's CDR3 is CASSLEGEAFF. The DNA of the CDR3 is TGTGCCAGCAGCTTGGAAGGGGAAGCTTTCTTT.

The V and J genes are TRBV5-1 and TRBJ2-5; 8 bases align to TRBD1. The junction had 6 bases not matched to a gene; V was cut back by 4 bases and J by 1 base. The CDR3 contains 15 residues. From germline, CDR1 is SGHRS and CDR2 YFSETQ. The CDR3 DNA is TGCGCCAGCAGCAGCCCCACAGGGGGCCAAGAGACCCAGTACTTC. As protein: CASSSPTGGQETQYF. Together with reference TRBV5-1 and TRBJ2-5, the CDR3 gives the full variable domain: KAGVTQTPRYLIKTRGQQVTLSCSPISGHRSVSWYQQTPGQGLQFLFEYFSETQRNKGNFPGRFSGRQFSNSRSEMNVSTLELGDSALYLCASSSPTGGQETQYFGPGTRLLVL.

The J gene is TRBJ2-2, the V gene TRBV29-1, with TRBD2 matching 9 bases. V was clipped by 4 bases and J by 7 bases; unmatched bases: 10. The CDR3 length is 15 residues. Per germline, CDR1 SQVTM and CDR2 ANQGSEA. The CDR3 reads CSVGQLAGRGGELFF. CDR3 coding DNA: TGCAGCGTTGGGCAGCTAGCGGGGCGGGGCGGGGAGCTGTTTTTT.

The rearrangement links TRBV9 to TRBJ2-4; 10 positions agree with TRBD2. The length of the CDR3 is 16 residues. Germline V gene sequence: CDR1 SGDLS, CDR2 YYNGEE. Unmatched junction bases numbered 9, after V lost 0 bases and J lost 9 bases. The CDR3 spells CASSVDERGGLPIQYF. CDR3 nucleotides: TGTGCCAGCAGCGTAGATGAGCGGGGGGGCCTTCCCATTCAGTACTTC.

V is TRBV6-5 and J is TRBJ1-6, with D uncertain. The CDR3 extends over 11 amino acids. Per germline, CDR1 MNHEY and CDR2 SVGAGI. Trimming left V 5 bases short and J 5 bases short, with 1 base between. The CDR3: CASSDNSPLHF. CDR3 DNA sequence: TGTGCCAGCAGTGATAATTCACCCCTCCACTTT.

This sequence joins TRBV4-1 and TRBJ2-7; D not certain. V gave up 0 bases and J gave up 2 bases, with 11 bases separating them. The CDR3 runs to 15 residues. Germline V gene sequence: CDR1 MGHRA, CDR2 YSYEKL. The CDR3: CASSQESKSAYEQYF. The CDR3 coding sequence is TGCGCCAGCAGCCAAGAGAGTAAATCAGCCTACGAGCAGTACTTC.

V and J are TRBV19 and TRBJ1-5; 8 nucleotides agree with TRBD1. CDR3 length: 14 amino acids. Germline lookup yields CDR1 LNHDA and CDR2 SQIVND (reference sequence). Losses at the gene ends were 7 bases for V and 3 bases for J; bases not matched to a gene: 5. CDR3 protein: CASTTGQDNQPQHF. The CDR3 nucleotides read TGTGCCAGTACCACGGGACAGGACAATCAGCCCCAGCATTTT.

The gene calls are TRBV10-3 and TRBJ2-2; D remains unclear. The V gene lost 7 bases and the J gene lost 8 bases, with 14 bases spanning the gap. This CDR3 contains 13 residues. From germline, CDR1 is ENHRY and CDR2 SYGVKD. The CDR3 is CAITQDGAGELFF. The CDR3 DNA sequence: TGTGCCATCACCCAGGACGGAGCGGGGGAGCTGTTTTTT.

The gene calls are TRBV4-3 and TRBJ1-4; D not certain. Trimming left V 1 base short and J 7 bases short, with 10 bases between. CDR1 is LGHNA and CDR2 is YSLEER in the germline V gene. This CDR3 is built from 14 residues. The CDR3 loop reads CASSQAGVGEKLFF. CDR3 DNA: TGCGCCAGCAGCCAAGCTGGGGTGGGTGAAAAACTGTTTTTT.

This sequence joins TRBV4-2 and TRBJ2-1; 10 positions agree with TRBD2. V gave up 0 bases and J gave up 8 bases; unmatched junction bases: 4. CDR1 and CDR2 (germline): LGHNA, YNFKEQ. The CDR3 is 15 residues long. CDR3 protein: CASSQEAGGPDEQFF. CDR3 in DNA: TGTGCCAGCAGCCAAGAAGCGGGGGGGCCCGATGAGCAGTTCTTC.